This TCR beta chain was observed in a study of T cell repertoires in cytomegalovirus infection. For the study at large: Public signatures in TCR beta pointed to CMV infection and matching HLA type. Study-wide points: HLA-C-restricted, CMV-specific TCR beta clonotypes were dominant ex vivo. Summed frequency of shared TCR beta families picked out CMV carriers who also had the relevant HLA.

The CDR3 extends over 17 amino acids. The germline CDR1 and CDR2 sequences are SEHNR and FQNEAQ (reference sequence). With 0 bases clipped from V and 0 bases from J, the junction kept 1 base outside the gene matches. About this clonotype itself: Antigen specificity is unknown.

TCRdb re-called the reads through MiXCR, storing one row per CDR3 protein. The table has about 160,000 distinct CDR3 sequences, 15% to 20% seen once. The sequence derives from a human donor in good health (CMV status not recorded). Some clones in this sample may be carry-over from other donors' samples. V gene TRBV7-9 combines with J gene TRBJ2-2; 10 bases map to TRBD2. What was sequenced was CD8+ T cells from PBMCs. CDR3 amino acids: CASSLATSGTNTGELFF. CDR3 nucleotides: TGTGCCAGCAGCTTAGCTACTAGCGGGACGAACACCGGGGAGCTGTTTTTT.